The entry below gives a single T cell receptor (beta chain) sequence along with its context. This clonotype was seen repeatedly, ten times or more. The input lacks base qualities; no much larger clone sits a single base away. This entry belongs to a study of T cells after yellow fever vaccination (dated by TCRdb to the late 2010s). With regard to the full study: Using CD3, CD45RA, CCR7 and CD95 staining, memory subsets (EM, EMRA, CM and Tscm) were sorted on a BD FACS Aria III. The SMART-Seq v4 Ultra Low Input RNA kit was used to prepare libraries from fractions with low cell numbers. To follow T-cell clones before and after both primary and booster YFV17D yellow fever vaccination, bulk TCR alpha and beta repertoires underwent longitudinal sequencing. The cohort comprised two healthy male donors, one aged 18 to 29 and one aged 30 to 40 years. Blood was collected at multiple timepoints before and after primary and secondary immunization, and bulk PBMC replicates and cell subsets were isolated. Sorting of memory subsets took place on days 0, 15 and 45 and at 18 months after primary vaccination, as well as on days 0, 15 and 45 after the 30-year booster.

Taken with the paper, the label for treatment or condition translates to: live attenuated yellow fever vaccine strain. PBMCs were isolated from peripheral blood using a standard Ficoll-Paque protocol. RNA from sorted memory subsets was extracted with the RNeasy Micro Kit. TCR cDNA was synthesized by 5'RACE template switching, which introduced a universal primer site and unique molecular identifiers. Priming of cDNA synthesis was performed from both the TCR alpha and TCR beta constant segments. Two PCR steps were used to amplify libraries, with sample barcodes and sequencing adapters being added in the second step. Sequencing of libraries was done on Illumina HiSeq 2500 (2x100 bp) or NovaSeq (2x150 bp). In the authors' own workflow: MIGEC handled demultiplexing of reads and collapsing into UMI consensus sequences, while MiXCR performed V(D)J alignment. Clonotypes responding to the vaccine were identified with edgeR on replicate PBMC samples, with the criteria of FDR below 0.01 and a log2 fold change above 5 up to day 15. Each bulk clonotype was labeled CD4 or CD8 based on which sequenced repertoire, CD4 or CD8, contained the clonotype at higher abundance. To estimate how each clone was distributed across memory phenotypes, clonotype frequencies in memory subsets were weighted by the numbers of FACS-sorted cells. TCRdb applied fastp at Q25 and MiXCR to the public reads, then kept only in-frame beta chains. Entries are consolidated by CDR3 protein sequence, retaining the most common genes and DNA. The V and J calls and clone size come from TCRdb's table, not from the authors' own analysis. This sample holds roughly 32,000 distinct CDR3 sequences; 8% to 11% were observed only once. Together, the top ten hold approximately 12% of the sample.

Study-wide findings and limitations: Compared with the primary T-cell response, the secondary T-cell response was faster but weaker, reaching its peak on day 5 rather than on day 15. FACS-sorted repertoires could contain abundant contaminating clonotypes from the bulk population, so computational filtering was required. A small fraction of clonotypes showed up in both the CD4 and CD8 compartments, probably as a result of convergent recombination. Because the study included only a couple of donors, the extent to which the findings can be generalized is limited. After the booster, most clones that had expanded after primary vaccination were detected again (over 95% of CD4 and more than 80% of CD8), suggesting broad maintenance of memory. On day 0, almost all vaccine-responding clonotypes were below detection in the sorted memory subsets.

CDR1 SGHNT and CDR2 YYREEE are derived from the germline V gene (reference sequence). The CDR3 holds 14 amino acids from the cysteine to the phenylalanine. Only the CDR3 portion is preserved as DNA: 42 bases, with reading frame beginning at the first base. The germline ends are 10 bases apart after V is trimmed by 2 bases and J by 2 bases. This specimen was PBMCs, either bulk or a sorted T-cell subset (CD4+, CD8+, memory, or dextramer-sorted; not recorded which), taken less than 18 days after the first yellow fever vaccination. The rearrangement combines TRBV5-4 with TRBJ2-5; a tentative D match to TRBD1 spans 5 bases. This receptor was obtained from a man younger than 35 who received the YFV17D yellow fever vaccine. The DNA is TGTGCCAGCAGCTTCAATGCAGGGCAAGAGACCCAGTACTTC. Translated, this is CASSFNAGQETQYF.